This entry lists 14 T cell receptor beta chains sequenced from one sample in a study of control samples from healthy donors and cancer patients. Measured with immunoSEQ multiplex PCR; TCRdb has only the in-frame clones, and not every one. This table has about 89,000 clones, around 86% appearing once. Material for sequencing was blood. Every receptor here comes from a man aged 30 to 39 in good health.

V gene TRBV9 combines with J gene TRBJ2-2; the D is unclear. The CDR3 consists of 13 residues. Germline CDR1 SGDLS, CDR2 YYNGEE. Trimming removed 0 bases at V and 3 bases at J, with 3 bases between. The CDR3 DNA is TGTGCCAGCAGCGTAGGGGACACCGGGGAGCTGTTTTTT. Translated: CASSVGDTGELFF.

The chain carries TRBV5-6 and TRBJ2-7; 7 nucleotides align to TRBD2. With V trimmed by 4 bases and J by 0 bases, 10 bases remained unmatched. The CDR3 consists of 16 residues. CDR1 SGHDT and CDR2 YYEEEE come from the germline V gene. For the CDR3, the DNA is TGTGCCAGCAGCGGTCTGAGCGGGGCAACCTCCTACGAGCAGTACTTC. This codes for CASSGLSGATSYEQYF.

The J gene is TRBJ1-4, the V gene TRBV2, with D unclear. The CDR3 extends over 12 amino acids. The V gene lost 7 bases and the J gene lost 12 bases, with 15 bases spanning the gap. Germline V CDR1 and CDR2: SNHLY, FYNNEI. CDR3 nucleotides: TGTGCCAGCACTGATGACCGGGGTCAACTGTTTTTT. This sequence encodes CASTDDRGQLFF. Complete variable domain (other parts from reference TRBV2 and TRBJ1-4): EPEVTQTPSHQVTQMGQEVILRCVPISNHLYFYWYRQILGQKVEFLVSFYNNEISEKSEIFDDQFSVERPDGSNFTLKIRSTKLEDSAMYFCASTDDRGQLFFGSGTQLSVL.

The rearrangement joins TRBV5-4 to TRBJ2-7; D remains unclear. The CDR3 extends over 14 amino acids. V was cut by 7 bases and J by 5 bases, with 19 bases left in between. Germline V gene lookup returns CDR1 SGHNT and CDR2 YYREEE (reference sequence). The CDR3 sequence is CASHLRNALHEQYF. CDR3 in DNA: TGTGCCAGCCACCTTCGAAATGCCCTCCACGAGCAGTACTTC.

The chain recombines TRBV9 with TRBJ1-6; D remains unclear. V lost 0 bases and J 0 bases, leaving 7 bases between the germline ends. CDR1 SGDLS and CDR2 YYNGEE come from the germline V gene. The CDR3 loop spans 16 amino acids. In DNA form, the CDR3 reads TGTGCCAGCAGCGTAGCCCAGAGCTCCTATAATTCACCCCTCCACTTT. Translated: CASSVAQSSYNSPLHF.

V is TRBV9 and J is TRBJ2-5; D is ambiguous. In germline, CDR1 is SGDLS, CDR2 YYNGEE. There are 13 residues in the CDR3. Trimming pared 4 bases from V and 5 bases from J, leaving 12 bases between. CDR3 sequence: CASSTPGVETQYF. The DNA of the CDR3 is TGTGCCAGCAGCACACCAGGCGTGGAGACCCAGTACTTC.

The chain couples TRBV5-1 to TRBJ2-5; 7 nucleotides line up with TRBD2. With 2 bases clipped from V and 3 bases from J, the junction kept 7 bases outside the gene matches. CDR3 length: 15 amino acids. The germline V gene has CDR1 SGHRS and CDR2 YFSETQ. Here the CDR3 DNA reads TGCGCCAGCAGCTTCGTGGGGGGGACCAAAGAGACCCAGTACTTC. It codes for CASSFVGGTKETQYF.

The CDR3 sequence: CASGRGLNYGYTF. The CDR3 DNA follows: TGTGCCAGCGGAAGGGGACTCAACTATGGCTACACCTTC. The chain has TRBV19 and TRBJ1-2; D possibly corresponds to TRBD1 (5 bases). Germline V lookup: CDR1 LNHDA, CDR2 SQIVND (reference sequence). CDR3 length equals 13 residues. V was cut by 9 bases and J by 2 bases, with 13 bases left in between. Full variable domain (missing parts from reference TRBV19 and TRBJ1-2): DGGITQSPKYLFRKEGQNVTLSCEQNLNHDAMYWYRQDPGQGLRLIYYSQIVNDFQKGDIAEGYSVSREKKESFPLTVTSAQKNPTAFYLCASGRGLNYGYTFGSGTRLTVV.

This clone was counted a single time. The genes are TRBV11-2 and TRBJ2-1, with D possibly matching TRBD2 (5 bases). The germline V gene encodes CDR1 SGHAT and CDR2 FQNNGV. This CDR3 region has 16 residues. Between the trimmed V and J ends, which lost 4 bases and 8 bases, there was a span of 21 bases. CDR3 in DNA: TGTGCCAGCAGCTACCCACCCGGCGGGCAACGGGATGAGCAGTTCTTC. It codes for CASSYPPGGQRDEQFF. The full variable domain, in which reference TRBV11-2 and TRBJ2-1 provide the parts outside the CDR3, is EAGVAQSPRYKIIEKRQSVAFWCNPISGHATLYWYQQILGQGPKLLIQFQNNGVVDDSQLPKDRFSAERLKGVDSTLKIQPAKLEDSAVYLCASSYPPGGQRDEQFFGPGTRLTVL.

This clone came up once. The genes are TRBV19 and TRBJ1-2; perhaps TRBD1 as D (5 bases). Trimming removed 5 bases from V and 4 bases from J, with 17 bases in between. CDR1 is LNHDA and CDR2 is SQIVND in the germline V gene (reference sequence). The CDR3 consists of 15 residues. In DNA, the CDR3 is TGTGCCAGTAGTTTCGCCGGGGGGTACAGCTATGGCTACACCTTC. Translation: CASSFAGGYSYGYTF.

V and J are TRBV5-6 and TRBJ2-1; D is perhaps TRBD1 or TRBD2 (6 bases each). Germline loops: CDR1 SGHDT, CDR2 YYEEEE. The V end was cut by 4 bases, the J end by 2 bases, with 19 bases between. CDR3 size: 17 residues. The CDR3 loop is CASSRGGTGTTYNEQFF. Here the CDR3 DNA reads TGTGCCAGCAGCCGAGGGGGGACTGGGACAACCTACAATGAGCAGTTCTTC.

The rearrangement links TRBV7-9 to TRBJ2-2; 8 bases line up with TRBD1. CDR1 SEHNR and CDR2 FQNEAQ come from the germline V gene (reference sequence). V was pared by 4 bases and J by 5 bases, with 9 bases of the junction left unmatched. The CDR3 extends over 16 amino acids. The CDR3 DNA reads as TGTGCCAGCAGCTATACGCAGGGGGCGGGAACCGGGGAGCTGTTTTTT. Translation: CASSYTQGAGTGELFF.

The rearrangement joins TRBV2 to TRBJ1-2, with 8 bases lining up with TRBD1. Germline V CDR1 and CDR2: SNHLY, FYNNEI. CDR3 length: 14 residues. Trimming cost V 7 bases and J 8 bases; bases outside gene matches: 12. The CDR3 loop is CASTDPGQGGGYTF. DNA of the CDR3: TGTGCCAGCACCGACCCCGGACAGGGAGGCGGCTACACCTTC.

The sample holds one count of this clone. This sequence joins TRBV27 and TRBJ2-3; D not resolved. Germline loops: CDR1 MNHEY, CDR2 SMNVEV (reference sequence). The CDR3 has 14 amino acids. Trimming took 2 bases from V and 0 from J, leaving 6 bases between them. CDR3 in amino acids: CASSLVGSTDTQYF. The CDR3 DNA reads TGTGCCAGCAGTTTAGTAGGGAGCACAGATACGCAGTATTTT.